One T cell receptor (beta chain) is described in this entry. Original processing methods: Amplification with reference gene primers provided the estimates of nucleated cell counts. Sequencing was performed with immunoSEQ multiplex PCR; in TCRdb, only in-frame clones are kept and a portion is missing. The V and J calls and clone size are taken from that table; D and trimming were inferred from the DNA. The profile covers about 85,000 clones, with around 88% appearing a single time and about 5.3% taken by the ten largest. This sample was included in a study of blood T cell repertoires in COVID-19. Study information: Spain, Italy and the United States supplied samples that represented acute and convalescent COVID-19. Sample material is recorded as cDNA or gDNA derived from T cells, B-cell-depleted T cells, or PBMCs.

Looked up from germline, CDR1 is ENHRY and CDR2 is SYGVKD. V was cut by 10 bases and J by 2 bases, with 16 bases left in between. CDR3 size: 14 residues. The chain combines TRBV10-3 with TRBJ2-3; possible D gene TRBD1, 5 bases. The sequencing input was peripheral blood. The receptor was isolated from a man aged 55 to 69 with acute or convalescent COVID-19. The DNA of the CDR3 is TGTGCCACGACGGACATTCCTACCACAGATACGCAGTATTTT. It codes for CATTDIPTTDTQYF.